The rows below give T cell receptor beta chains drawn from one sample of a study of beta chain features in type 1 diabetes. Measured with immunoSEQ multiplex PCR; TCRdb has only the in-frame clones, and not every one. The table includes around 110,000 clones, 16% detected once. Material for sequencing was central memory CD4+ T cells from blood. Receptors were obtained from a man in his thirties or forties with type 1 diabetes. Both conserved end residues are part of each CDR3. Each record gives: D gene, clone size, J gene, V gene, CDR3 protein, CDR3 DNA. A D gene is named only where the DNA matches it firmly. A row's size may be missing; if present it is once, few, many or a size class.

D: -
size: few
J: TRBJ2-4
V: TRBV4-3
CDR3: CASSQEAGVQNIQYF
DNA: TGCGCCAGCAGCCAAGAAGCAGGGGTGCAAAACATTCAGTACTTC

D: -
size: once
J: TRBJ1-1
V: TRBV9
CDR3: CASSTPRGGLNTEAFF
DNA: TGTGCCAGCAGCACCCCGAGGGGGGGACTGAACACTGAAGCTTTCTTT

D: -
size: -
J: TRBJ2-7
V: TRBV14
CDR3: CASSPFPGLGGYYEQYF
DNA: TGTGCCAGCAGCCCTTTTCCAGGGCTCGGGGGATACTACGAGCAGTACTTC

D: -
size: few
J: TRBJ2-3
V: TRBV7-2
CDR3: CASSLPSTDTQYF
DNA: TGTGCCAGCAGCTTACCTAGCACAGATACGCAGTATTTT

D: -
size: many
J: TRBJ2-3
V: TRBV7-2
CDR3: CASSSQDTQYF
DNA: TGTGCCAGCAGCTCCCAAGATACGCAGTATTTT

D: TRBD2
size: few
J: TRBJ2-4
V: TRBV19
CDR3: CASRSGGSKNIQYF
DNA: TGTGCCAGTAGAAGCGGGGGGTCCAAAAACATTCAGTACTTC

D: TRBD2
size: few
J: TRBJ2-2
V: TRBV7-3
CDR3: CASSPRLAGDTGELFF
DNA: TGTGCCAGCAGCCCCCGACTAGCGGGGGACACCGGGGAGCTGTTTTTT

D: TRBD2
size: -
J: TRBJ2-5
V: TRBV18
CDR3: CASSPQLATQETQYF
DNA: TGTGCCAGCTCACCCCAACTAGCGACTCAAGAGACCCAGTACTTC

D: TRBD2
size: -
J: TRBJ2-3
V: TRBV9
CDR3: CASSLEAGGQYTQYF
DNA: TGTGCCAGCAGCTTAGAAGCGGGGGGGCAATATACGCAGTATTTT

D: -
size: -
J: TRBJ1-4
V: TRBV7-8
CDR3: CASSLALGTNEKLFF
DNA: TGTGCCAGCAGCTTAGCCCTGGGTACTAATGAAAAACTGTTTTTT

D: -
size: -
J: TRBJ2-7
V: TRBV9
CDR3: CASSVGSYPPDYEQYF
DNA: TGTGCCAGCAGCGTAGGGAGCTACCCACCTGACTACGAGCAGTACTTC

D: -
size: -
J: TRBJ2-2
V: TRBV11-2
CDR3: CASSLAAYTGELFF
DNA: TGTGCCAGCAGCTTGGCAGCTTACACCGGGGAGCTGTTTTTT

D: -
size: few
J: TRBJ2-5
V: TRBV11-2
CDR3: CASSPSGLKETQYF
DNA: TGTGCCAGCAGCCCCTCGGGGCTAAAAGAGACCCAGTACTTC

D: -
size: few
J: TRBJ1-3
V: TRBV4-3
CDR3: CASSQENGWGNTIYF
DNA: TGCGCCAGCAGCCAAGAAAACGGCTGGGGAAACACCATATATTTT

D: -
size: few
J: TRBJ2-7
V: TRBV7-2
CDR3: CASSPQGGLYVSYEQYF
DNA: TGTGCCAGCAGCCCCCAGGGGGGGCTGTACGTCTCCTACGAGCAGTACTTC

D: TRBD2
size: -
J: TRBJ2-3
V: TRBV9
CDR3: CASSVAAQVVSGGAGTDTQYF
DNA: TGTGCCAGCAGCGTAGCCGCCCAGGTTGTTAGCGGGGGGGCCGGGACAGATACGCAGTATTTT

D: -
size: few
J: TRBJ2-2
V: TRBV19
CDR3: CASSKYGKEATGELFF
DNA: TGTGCCAGTAGTAAATATGGGAAGGAAGCCACCGGGGAGCTGTTTTTT

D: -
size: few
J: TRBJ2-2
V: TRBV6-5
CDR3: CASSRQLGELFF
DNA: TGTGCCAGCAGTCGACAGTTAGGGGAGCTGTTTTTT

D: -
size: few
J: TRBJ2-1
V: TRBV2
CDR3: CASSEARSYNEQFF
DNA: TGTGCCAGCAGTGAAGCGCGATCCTACAATGAGCAGTTCTTC

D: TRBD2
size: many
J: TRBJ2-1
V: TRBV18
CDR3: CASSDTSGDNEQFF
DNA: TGTGCCAGCTCAGATACTAGCGGGGACAATGAGCAGTTCTTC

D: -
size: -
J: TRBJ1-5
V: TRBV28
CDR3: CASTGFRLGPNQPQHF
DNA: TGTGCCAGCACCGGCTTCAGATTAGGTCCAAATCAGCCCCAGCATTTT

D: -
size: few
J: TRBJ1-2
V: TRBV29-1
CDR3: CSVAAGFGYTF
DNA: TGCAGCGTTGCCGCAGGGTTTGGCTACACCTTC

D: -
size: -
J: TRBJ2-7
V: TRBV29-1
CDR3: CSAGTNPYEQYF
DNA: TGCAGCGCTGGGACAAATCCCTACGAGCAGTACTTC

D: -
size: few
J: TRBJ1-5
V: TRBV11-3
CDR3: CASSQDINQPQHF
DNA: TGTGCCAGCAGCCAAGATATCAATCAGCCCCAGCATTTT

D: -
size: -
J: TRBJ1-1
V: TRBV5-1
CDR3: CASSLGMANTEAFF
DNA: TGCGCCAGCAGCTTGGGGATGGCGAACACTGAAGCTTTCTTT

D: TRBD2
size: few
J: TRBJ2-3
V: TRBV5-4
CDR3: CASSTIAGGVDTQYF
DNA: TGTGCCAGCAGCACAATCGCGGGGGGAGTAGATACGCAGTATTTT

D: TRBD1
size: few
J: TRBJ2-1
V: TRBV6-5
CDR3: CASRAGQVNEQFF
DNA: TGTGCCAGCAGGGCGGGACAGGTCAATGAGCAGTTCTTC

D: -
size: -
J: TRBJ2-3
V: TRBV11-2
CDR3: CASSKYNGRTSTDTQYF
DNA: TGTGCCAGCAGCAAATACAATGGGAGAACTAGCACAGATACGCAGTATTTT

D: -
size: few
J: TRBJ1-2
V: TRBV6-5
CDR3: CASSYQDYYTF
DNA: TGTGCCAGCAGTTACCAGGACTACTACACCTTC

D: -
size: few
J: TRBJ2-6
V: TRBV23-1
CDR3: CASSQCIRSGANVLTF
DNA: TGCGCCAGCAGTCAATGTATCCGCTCTGGGGCCAACGTCCTGACTTTC

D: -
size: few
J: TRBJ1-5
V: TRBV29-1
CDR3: CSVDEGFSNQPQHF
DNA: TGCAGCGTTGACGAGGGTTTTAGCAATCAGCCCCAGCATTTT

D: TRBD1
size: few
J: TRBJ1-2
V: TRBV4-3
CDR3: CASSQEDRDDGYTF
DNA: TGCGCCAGCAGCCAAGAGGACAGGGATGATGGCTACACCTTC

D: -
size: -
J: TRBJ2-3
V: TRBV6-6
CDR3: CASSYSMTDTQYF
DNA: TGTGCCAGCAGTTACTCTATGACAGATACGCAGTATTTT

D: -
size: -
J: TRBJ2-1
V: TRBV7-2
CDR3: CASRGARSYNEQFF
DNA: TGTGCCAGCAGGGGGGCACGCTCCTACAATGAGCAGTTCTTC

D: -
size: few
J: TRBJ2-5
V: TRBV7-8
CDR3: CASSLGQYQETQYF
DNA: TGTGCCAGCAGCTTAGGCCAGTATCAAGAGACCCAGTACTTC

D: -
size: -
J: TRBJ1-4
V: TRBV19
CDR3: CASKRAAPTNEKLFF
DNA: TGTGCCTCAAAAAGGGCGGCCCCAACTAATGAAAAACTGTTTTTT

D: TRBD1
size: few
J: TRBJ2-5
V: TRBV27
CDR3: CASTKTGAQETQYF
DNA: TGTGCCAGCACCAAAACAGGGGCTCAAGAGACCCAGTACTTC

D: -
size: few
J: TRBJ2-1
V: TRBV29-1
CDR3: CSVNSRRYYNEQFF
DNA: TGCAGCGTCAACTCACGGCGGTACTACAATGAGCAGTTCTTC

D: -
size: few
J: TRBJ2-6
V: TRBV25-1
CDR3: CASSESGANVLTF
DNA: TGTGCCAGCAGTGAATCTGGGGCCAACGTCCTGACTTTC

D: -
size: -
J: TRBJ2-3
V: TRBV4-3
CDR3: CASSQDPYTSTDTQYF
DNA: TGCGCCAGCAGCCAAGATCCGTACACTAGCACAGATACGCAGTATTTT

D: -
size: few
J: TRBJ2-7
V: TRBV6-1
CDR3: CASSEGRLWNEQYF
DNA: TGTGCCAGCAGCGAGGGACGGCTTTGGAACGAGCAGTACTTC

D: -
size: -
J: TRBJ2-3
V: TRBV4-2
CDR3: CASSRTSFGGTDTQYF
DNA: TGTGCCAGCAGCCGAACTAGCTTCGGAGGCACAGATACGCAGTATTTT

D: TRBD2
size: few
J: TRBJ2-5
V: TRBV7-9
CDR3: CASRPSGGSETQYF
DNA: TGTGCCAGCAGGCCTAGCGGGGGGTCGGAGACCCAGTACTTC

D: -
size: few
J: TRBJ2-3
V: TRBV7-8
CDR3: CASSLGASLSTDTQYF
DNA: TGTGCCAGCAGCTTAGGGGCCAGCCTTAGCACAGATACGCAGTATTTT

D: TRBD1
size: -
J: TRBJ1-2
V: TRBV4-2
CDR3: CASSSGTGGEGGYTF
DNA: TGTGCCAGCAGCTCCGGGACAGGGGGCGAGGGTGGCTACACCTTC

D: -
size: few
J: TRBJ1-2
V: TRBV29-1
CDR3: CSVVRGGYTF
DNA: TGCAGCGTCGTCAGGGGTGGCTACACCTTC

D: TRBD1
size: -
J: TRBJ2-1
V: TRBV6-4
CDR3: CASSYLGGTYNEQFF
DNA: TGTGCCAGCAGTTATTTAGGGGGCACCTACAATGAGCAGTTCTTC

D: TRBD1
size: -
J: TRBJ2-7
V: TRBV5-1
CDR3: CASSWQLTGGEYEQYF
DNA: TGCGCCAGCAGCTGGCAGCTGACAGGGGGAGAGTACGAGCAGTACTTC

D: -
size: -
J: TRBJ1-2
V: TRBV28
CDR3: CASSSDSVNYGYTF
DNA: TGTGCCAGCAGTTCGGACAGCGTGAACTATGGCTACACCTTC

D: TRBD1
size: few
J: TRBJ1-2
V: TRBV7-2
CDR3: CASSFAGQGDGYTF
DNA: TGTGCCAGCAGCTTTGCCGGACAGGGGGATGGCTACACCTTC

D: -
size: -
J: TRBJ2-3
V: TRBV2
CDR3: CASRLETDTQYF
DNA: TGTGCCAGCAGGTTAGAGACAGATACGCAGTATTTT

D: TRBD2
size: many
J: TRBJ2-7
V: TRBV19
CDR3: CASSIEATSGVSYEQYF
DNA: TGTGCCAGTAGTATAGAGGCTACTAGCGGGGTCTCCTACGAGCAGTACTTC

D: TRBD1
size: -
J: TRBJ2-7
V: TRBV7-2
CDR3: CASSQTGISHEQYF
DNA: TGTGCCAGCAGCCAGACAGGGATTTCCCACGAGCAGTACTTC

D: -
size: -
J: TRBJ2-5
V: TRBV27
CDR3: CASRTAEYQETQYF
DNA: TGTGCCAGCAGGACAGCAGAGTACCAAGAGACCCAGTACTTC

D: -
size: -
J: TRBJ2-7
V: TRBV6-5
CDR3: CASSTRGGSYEQYF
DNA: TGTGCCAGCAGTACCCGGGGCGGCTCCTACGAGCAGTACTTC

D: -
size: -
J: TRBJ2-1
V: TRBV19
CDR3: CASSGQYNEQFF
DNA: TGTGCCAGTAGTGGACAGTACAATGAGCAGTTCTTC

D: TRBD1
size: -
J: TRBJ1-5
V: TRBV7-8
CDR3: CASSSGSGTGGPNQPQHF
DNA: TGTGCCAGCAGCTCCGGAAGTGGGACAGGGGGGCCCAATCAGCCCCAGCATTTT

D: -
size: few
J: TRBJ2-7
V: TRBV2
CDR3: CASSEGTPGARQYF
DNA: TGTGCCAGCAGTGAGGGGACCCCGGGTGCTCGGCAGTACTTC

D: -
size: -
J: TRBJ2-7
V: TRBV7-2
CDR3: CASSLGLGSVGEQYF
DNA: TGTGCCAGCAGCTTAGGGCTAGGATCGGTAGGCGAGCAGTACTTC